This T cell receptor (beta chain) is drawn from a study of identical twins. General observations from the study: Rather than following the same donors, the conclusions depended on cross-sectional statistical analysis.

With respect to this clonotype: As yet, its antigen is unknown.

CDR3 length equals 17 residues. Trimming cost V 5 bases and J 1 base; bases outside gene matches: 6. Template switching added a universal primer binding site, and final cDNA carried unique molecular identifiers. A single record per CDR3 protein comes from TCRdb applying MiXCR to the 5' RACE reads. The top ten hold more than 10% of the sample, which has approximately 410,000 distinct CDR3 sequences, approximately 17% seen once. The sequenced sample was naive T cells sorted from blood. The sequence derives from a man aged 45-60 years in good health. The gene calls are TRBV12-3 or TRBV12-4 and TRBJ2-3; 13 nucleotides agree with TRBD2. The CDR3 reads CASSPGTSGVGTDTQYF. DNA for the CDR3: TGTGCCAGCAGTCCCGGGACTAGCGGGGTGGGCACAGATACGCAGTATTTT.